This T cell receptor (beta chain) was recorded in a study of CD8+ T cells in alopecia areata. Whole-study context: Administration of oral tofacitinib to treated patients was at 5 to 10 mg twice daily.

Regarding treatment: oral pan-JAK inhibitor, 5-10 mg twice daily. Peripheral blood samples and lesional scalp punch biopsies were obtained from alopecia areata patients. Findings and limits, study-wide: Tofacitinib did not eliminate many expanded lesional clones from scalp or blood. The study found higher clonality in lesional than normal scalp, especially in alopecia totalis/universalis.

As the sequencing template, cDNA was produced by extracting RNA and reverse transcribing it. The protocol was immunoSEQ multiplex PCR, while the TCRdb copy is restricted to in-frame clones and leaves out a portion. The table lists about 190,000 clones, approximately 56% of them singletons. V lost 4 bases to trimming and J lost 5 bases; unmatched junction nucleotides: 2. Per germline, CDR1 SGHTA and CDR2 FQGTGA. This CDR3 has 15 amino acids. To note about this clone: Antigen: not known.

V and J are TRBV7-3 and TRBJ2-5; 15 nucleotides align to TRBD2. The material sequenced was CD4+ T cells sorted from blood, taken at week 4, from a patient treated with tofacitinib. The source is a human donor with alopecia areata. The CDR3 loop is CASSWTSGRAETQYF. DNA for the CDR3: TGTGCCAGCAGCTGGACTAGCGGGAGGGCGGAGACCCAGTACTTC. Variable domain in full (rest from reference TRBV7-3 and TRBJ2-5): GAGVSQTPSNKVTEKGKYVELRCDPISGHTALYWYRQSLGQGPEFLIYFQGTGAADDSGLPNDRFFAVRPEGSVSTLKIQRTERGDSAVYLCASSWTSGRAETQYFGPGTRLLVL.